Each of the 19 T cell receptor beta chains below was sequenced from the same sample in a study of cytomegalovirus exposure and HLA in healthy donors. A multiplex PCR was run with 60 Vbeta primers and 13 Jbeta primers. The repertoire was sequenced with immunoSEQ multiplex PCR; TCRdb's copy has only in-frame clones and lacks some. Of under 200,000 clones listed, around 85% are singletons. The sequenced sample consisted of PBMCs. The receptors stem from a man aged 45-60 years in good health and CMV-seropositive.

Regarding this clone: This same CDR3 is encoded by further DNA sequences in the sample. The V gene is TRBV30, the J gene TRBJ1-1; 9 nucleotides match TRBD1. Unmatched junction bases numbered 0, after V lost 5 bases and J lost 5 bases. Looked up from germline, CDR1 is GTSNPN and CDR2 is SVGIG (reference sequence). The CDR3 is 11 residues long. The CDR3 coding sequence is TGTGCCTGGGGACAGGGGACTGAAGCTTTCTTT. This translates into CAWGQGTEAFF.

J is TRBJ1-1 and V is TRBV5-1, with D unclear. Germline values: CDR1 SGHRS, CDR2 YFSETQ. CDR3 length: 14 amino acids. With 0 bases removed from V and 1 base from J, the gap between germline ends came to 7 bases. CDR3 DNA sequence: TGCGCCAGCAGCTTGGGTCCGGGGAACACTGAAGCTTTCTTT. It codes for CASSLGPGNTEAFF.

This clone appeared a few times. In DNA form, the CDR3 reads TGTGCCAGCAGCTCGACAGGGGCACGACAGCCCCAGCATTTT. This sequence encodes CASSSTGARQPQHF. The chain is built from TRBV7-2 and TRBJ1-5; 8 bases match TRBD1. Germline V gives CDR1 SGHTA, CDR2 FQGNSA. V dropped 4 bases and J dropped 7; count of bases not matched to a gene: 6. This CDR3 contains 14 residues. The full variable domain, completed using reference TRBV7-2 and TRBJ1-5, is GAGVSQSPSNKVTEKGKDVELRCDPISGHTALYWYRQSLGQGLEFLIYFQGNSAPDKSGLPSDRFSAERTGGSVSTLTIQRTQQEDSAVYLCASSSTGARQPQHFGDGTRLSIL.

This rearrangement joins TRBV6-1 to TRBJ2-5, with 11 bases identical to TRBD2. V was clipped by 0 bases and J by 5 bases; unmatched bases: 5. Germline-derived CDR1 and CDR2 are MNHNS and SASEGT. This CDR3 contains 16 residues. The CDR3 is CASSEAIAGGWETQYF. The CDR3 nucleotides read TGTGCCAGCAGTGAAGCAATAGCGGGGGGGTGGGAGACCCAGTACTTC.

The gene calls are TRBV6-1 and TRBJ2-3, with 8 bases lining up with TRBD2. This CDR3 is built from 15 residues. V trimming: 8 bases; J trimming: 0 bases; junction bases outside the gene matches: 7. Germline CDR1 reads MNHNS; CDR2 reads SASEGT. CDR3 nucleotides: TGTGCCAGCCGTCTGGGCGGGGGGAGCACAGATACGCAGTATTTT. It translates to CASRLGGGSTDTQYF.

The chain is built from TRBV7-9 and TRBJ1-1; the D is unclear. Germline CDR1 reads SEHNR; CDR2 reads FQNEAQ (reference sequence). V lost 5 bases, J lost 6 bases, and 10 bases lay in between. This CDR3 has 12 amino acids. In nucleotides, the CDR3 is TGTGCCAGCAGCCCCCAGGTACCTGAAGCTTTCTTT. This sequence encodes CASSPQVPEAFF.

This clone was seen only a few times. This chain joins TRBV10-2 and TRBJ1-2, with TRBD1 identical over 7 bases. Germline V gene lookup returns CDR1 WSHSY and CDR2 SAAADI. The CDR3 extends over 13 amino acids. Losses at the gene ends were 5 bases for V and 4 bases for J; bases not matched to a gene: 4. The CDR3 nucleotides read TGCGCCAGCAGTCCTGACAGGGCCTATGGCTACACCTTC. Translation gives CASSPDRAYGYTF.

The chain links TRBV28 to TRBJ1-5; no clear D. Germline V gene data show CDR1 as MDHEN and CDR2 as SYDVKM. The CDR3 has 12 residues. The V gene lost 5 bases and the J gene lost 7 bases, with 9 bases spanning the gap. As DNA, the CDR3 is TGTGCCAGCAGTCAGGTTATCCAGCCCCAGCATTTT. Protein: CASSQVIQPQHF.

The chain is built from TRBV2 and TRBJ2-3; weak D call: TRBD1 (5 bases). Germline V lookup: CDR1 SNHLY, CDR2 FYNNEI. Trimming shortened V by 4 bases and J by 0 bases, and 8 bases separated the two germline ends. The CDR3 consists of 14 residues. The CDR3 sequence: CASSGTRSTDTQYF. As DNA, the CDR3 is TGTGCCAGCAGTGGGACACGGAGCACAGATACGCAGTATTTT.

This chain joins TRBV28 and TRBJ2-7; TRBD2 is a possible D gene (5 bases). The CDR3 is 14 residues long. V was clipped by 6 bases and J by 0 bases, with 12 bases between them. Per the germline V gene, CDR1 is MDHEN and CDR2 is SYDVKM. DNA of the CDR3: TGTGCCAGCAGGACGGTCGGAGGCTCCTACGAGCAGTACTTC. Its translation: CASRTVGGSYEQYF.

V is TRBV6-5 and J is TRBJ1-4; TRBD1 might be the D (5 bases). The length of the CDR3 is 16 residues. Germline lookup yields CDR1 MNHEY and CDR2 SVGAGI. The V end was cut by 2 bases, the J end by 0 bases, with 10 bases between. The CDR3 DNA reads TGTGCCAGCAGTTACAGGGGCCCTGCAACTAATGAAAAACTGTTTTTT. Its protein is CASSYRGPATNEKLFF.

The chain employs TRBV6-5 and TRBJ2-7, with TRBD2 identical over 7 bases. J gave up 0 bases and V 6 bases, and 5 bases lay outside the gene matches. CDR1 is MNHEY, CDR2 SVGAGI, per germline. This CDR3 contains 14 residues. The DNA of the CDR3 is TGTGCCAGCAGCGAGACTAGCAGCTCCTACGAGCAGTACTTC. Its protein product is CASSETSSSYEQYF.

The CDR3 loop is CASGQGPGYGYTF. CDR3 bases: TGTGCCAGCGGACAGGGGCCAGGCTATGGCTACACCTTC. The V and J genes are TRBV2 and TRBJ1-2; TRBD1 matches at 9 bases. Germline V CDR1 and CDR2: SNHLY, FYNNEI. J lost 4 bases, V lost 8 bases, and 5 bases had no gene match. This CDR3 has 13 amino acids.

The V and J genes are TRBV28 and TRBJ2-7; 7 bases line up with TRBD2. CDR1 is MDHEN and CDR2 is SYDVKM in the germline V gene. The CDR3 has 14 amino acids. V lost 5 bases, J lost 2 bases, and 6 bases stayed unmatched. The CDR3 is CASSPTSRAYEQYF. In DNA form, the CDR3 reads TGTGCCAGCAGTCCGACTAGCCGGGCCTACGAGCAGTACTTC.

This sequence joins TRBV30 and TRBJ2-7; weak D call: TRBD1 (6 bases). This CDR3 region has 14 residues. Germline V gives CDR1 GTSNPN, CDR2 SVGIG (reference sequence). V was shortened by 1 base and J by 2 bases, with 12 bases between the two germline ends. The CDR3 region is CAWSGTVRTYEQYF. Here the CDR3 DNA reads TGTGCCTGGAGTGGGACAGTACGGACCTACGAGCAGTACTTC.

This clone was seen more than once but under ten times. In DNA, the CDR3 is TGTGCCTGGAGGTTCGGGACAGGGCCCCACGAGCAGTACTTC. Translation: CAWRFGTGPHEQYF. The chain is built from TRBV30 and TRBJ2-7, with TRBD1 matching 9 bases. V was pared by 3 bases and J by 5 bases, with 8 bases of the junction left unmatched. Per the germline V gene, CDR1 is GTSNPN and CDR2 is SVGIG (reference sequence). The length of the CDR3 is 14 residues. The full variable domain, its missing parts supplied by reference TRBV30 and TRBJ2-7, is SQTIHQWPATLVQPVGSPLSLECTVEGTSNPNLYWYRQAAGRGLQLLFYSVGIGQISSEVPQNLSASRPQDRQFILSSKKLLLSDSGFYLCAWRFGTGPHEQYFGPGTRLTVT.

J is TRBJ2-5 and V is TRBV14; possibly TRBD2 for D (6 bases). Trimming shortened V by 3 bases and J by 2 bases, and 7 bases separated the two germline ends. This CDR3 region has 13 residues. Germline CDR1 SGHDN, CDR2 FVKESK. The CDR3 coding sequence is TGTGCCAGCAGCCAGGGACTTCAAGAGACCCAGTACTTC. It is translated as CASSQGLQETQYF.

The chain carries TRBV15 and TRBJ2-3; 7 bases fit TRBD2. There are 17 residues in the CDR3. Germline lookup yields CDR1 LNHNV and CDR2 YYDKDF (reference sequence). V lost 1 base to trimming and J lost 2 bases; unmatched junction nucleotides: 9. The CDR3 sequence is CATSRGGAGENTDTQYF. DNA of the CDR3: TGTGCCACCAGCAGAGGTGGGGCGGGGGAGAACACAGATACGCAGTATTTT.

The chain uses TRBV2 and TRBJ2-1, with 7 bases matching TRBD2. V was clipped by 5 bases and J by 15 bases; unmatched bases: 19. CDR3 length: 15 amino acids. The V gene's germline CDR1 is SNHLY and CDR2 FYNNEI. The CDR3 DNA reads as TGTGCCAGCAGTAAAGAAGTACTAGCGAATGCGCACTCGTTCTTC. Its translation: CASSKEVLANAHSFF.